One sample yielded the 12 T cell receptor beta chains listed below, sequenced in a study of vaccination and CD4 T cells after COVID-19 (dated by TCRdb to the early 2020s). The treatment or condition label for this specimen denotes: roughly 11-day PBMC culture with coronavirus spike peptide pools or control peptides (ViraFEST assay). The antigens for these receptors are not known. The library relied on PCR. The sequencing machine was an Illumina iSeq 100. At the Johns Hopkins FTIC core, DNA from the cultured CD4+ T cells underwent TCR sequencing with the Oncomine TCR Beta short-read assay. TCRdb reprocessing: public reads trimmed at Q25 with fastp, clones called with MiXCR, in-frame beta chains kept. Rows are combined by CDR3 protein, so each entry shows the most common genes and DNA. The sample table records 14,000 or so distinct CDR3 sequences; 20% to 25% of these occur just once. The ten largest make up nearly 15% of the sample.

The material sequenced was cultured CD4+ T cells from blood. The receptor set was obtained from a human donor with COVID-19.

V usage is TRBV11-3 and J usage is TRBJ2-7, with 7 bases identical to TRBD1. CDR3 size: 21 residues. Germline V lookup: CDR1 SGHNT, CDR2 YENEEA. The J segment lost 1 base and the V segment lost 0 bases, leaving 21 bases of the junction unmatched. CDR3 region: CASSLESRGTASSSRSYEQYF. The CDR3 coding sequence is TGTGCCAGCAGCTTAGAATCGCGAGGGACAGCTTCATCATCCAGGTCCTACGAGCAGTACTTC.

This clonotype was counted a few times. Here the CDR3 DNA reads TGCGCCAGCAGTGATGGCGGGGGGGCCCTCGGTACGCAGTATTTT. Amino acid sequence: CASSDGGGALGTQYF. V gene TRBV10-2 combines with J gene TRBJ2-3; 9 nucleotides line up with TRBD2. The CDR3 is 15 residues long. Unmatched junction bases numbered 9, after V lost 3 bases and J lost 8 bases. Germline lookup yields CDR1 WSHSY and CDR2 SAAADI.

V usage is TRBV6-1 and J usage is TRBJ1-5; D might be TRBD1 (5 bases). There are 16 residues in the CDR3. V gave up 7 bases and J gave up 7 bases, with 23 bases separating them. Per germline, CDR1 MNHNS and CDR2 SASEGT. The CDR3 DNA follows: TGTGCCAGCATGGCGGCAGGGTTTTTAAAGGGCCAGCCCCAGCATTTT. It translates to CASMAAGFLKGQPQHF.

The rearrangement links TRBV6-1 to TRBJ1-1; the D gene is possibly TRBD1 (6 bases). The CDR3 consists of 14 residues. Germline loops: CDR1 MNHNS, CDR2 SASEGT. Deletions cut 4 bases from V and 2 bases from J, with 11 bases between. For the CDR3, the DNA is TGTGCCAGCAGTGGGCAGGGGTTAAACACTGAAGCTTTCTTT. This codes for CASSGQGLNTEAFF.

The chain joins TRBV19 to TRBJ2-5; TRBD1 is a possible D gene (6 bases). The CDR3 covers 16 residues. V lost 1 base and J 2 bases, leaving 14 bases between the germline ends. Germline V lookup: CDR1 LNHDA, CDR2 SQIVND (reference sequence). The CDR3 region is CASSIANTGPQETQYF. CDR3 sequence (DNA): TGTGCCAGTAGTATAGCCAACACAGGGCCACAAGAGACCCAGTACTTC.

The CDR3 sequence is CASSPRGGTEAFF. The CDR3, as DNA: TGCGCCAGCAGCCCCAGGGGTGGCACTGAAGCTTTCTTT. This chain uses TRBV5-1 with TRBJ1-1, with a tentative D call TRBD1 (6 bases). Germline V CDR1 and CDR2: SGHRS, YFSETQ. V was trimmed by 4 bases and J by 4 bases, leaving 11 bases between them. This CDR3 is built from 13 residues. The full variable domain, with the rest looked up from reference TRBV5-1 and TRBJ1-1, is KAGVTQTPRYLIKTRGQQVTLSCSPISGHRSVSWYQQTPGQGLQFLFEYFSETQRNKGNFPGRFSGRQFSNSRSEMNVSTLELGDSALYLCASSPRGGTEAFFGQGTRLTVV.

V is TRBV7-3 and J is TRBJ2-3; D assignment may be TRBD1 or TRBD2 (5 bases each). With 5 bases removed from V and 2 bases from J, the gap between germline ends came to 14 bases. Germline loops: CDR1 SGHTA, CDR2 FQGTGA. This CDR3 is built from 15 residues. CDR3 sequence (DNA): TGTGCCAGCAGCAATGAGGGGTCCGACACAGATACGCAGTATTTT. Translated: CASSNEGSDTDTQYF.

This clonotype was detected a few times. This chain joins TRBV11-3 and TRBJ1-3; unclear D gene. Germline assignment: CDR1 SGHNT and CDR2 YENEEA. Trimming pared 2 bases from V and 16 bases from J, leaving 15 bases between. The CDR3 sequence is 12 residues long. The DNA for the CDR3 is TGTGCCAGCAGCTTAAAGGGTCCCTCTTTGTATTTT. It encodes CASSLKGPSLYF.

The chain carries TRBV7-2 and TRBJ2-2, with TRBD1 identical over 8 bases. The germline CDR1 and CDR2 sequences are SGHTA and FQGNSA. The CDR3 contains 14 residues. V dropped 5 bases and J dropped 7; count of bases not matched to a gene: 6. CDR3 sequence (DNA): TGTGCCAGCAGCAGGGACAGGTGGAGCGGGGAGCTGTTTTTT. Protein product: CASSRDRWSGELFF.

This clonotype is medium-sized in the sample. V usage is TRBV6-1 and J usage is TRBJ1-5; D gene ambiguous. Trimming pared 7 bases from V and 3 bases from J, leaving 22 bases between. CDR1 and CDR2 from the germline V gene are MNHNS and SASEGT. CDR3 length: 17 residues. CDR3 amino acids: CASTPGAGTAYNQPQHF. CDR3 coding DNA: TGTGCCAGCACCCCCGGAGCGGGTACGGCCTACAATCAGCCCCAGCATTTT.

The CDR3 is CASSLGLLAGGAIQETQYF. For the CDR3, the DNA is TGTGCCAGCAGCTTAGGCCTACTAGCGGGGGGCGCCATACAAGAGACCCAGTACTTC. The chain uses TRBV11-2 and TRBJ2-5, with TRBD2 matching 12 bases. With V trimmed by 1 base and J by 2 bases, 11 bases remained unmatched. Germline CDR1 and CDR2: SGHAT and FQNNGV. The CDR3 length is 19 residues.

This clonotype came up a few times. J is TRBJ2-2 and V is TRBV30; 9 bases are shared with TRBD2. CDR1 is GTSNPN, CDR2 SVGIG, per germline (reference sequence). J gave up 4 bases and V 1 base, and 7 bases lay outside the gene matches. The CDR3 consists of 16 residues. The CDR3 DNA reads as TGTGCCTGGAGTGGAGCGGGGGGCAGGGGCACCGGGGAGCTGTTTTTT. This sequence encodes CAWSGAGGRGTGELFF. The full variable domain, with the rest looked up from reference TRBV30 and TRBJ2-2, is SQTIHQWPATLVQPVGSPLSLECTVEGTSNPNLYWYRQAAGRGLQLLFYSVGIGQISSEVPQNLSASRPQDRQFILSSKKLLLSDSGFYLCAWSGAGGRGTGELFFGEGSRLTVL.